A selection of T cell receptor beta chains follows, all from one sample in a study of cytomegalovirus exposure and HLA in healthy donors. Profiling relied on immunoSEQ multiplex PCR, and the TCRdb table lists in-frame clones only, not all of them. The sample lists a few hundred thousand clones, around 80% occurring once. The sequencing input was PBMCs. The origin of the receptors is a girl aged 2-15 years in good health and CMV-seronegative. Both conserved end residues are part of each CDR3. The D gene is left open where the match is weak. Where a row states a size, it is once, few, many or the class of an expanded clone; other rows omit it.

V gene	clone size	D gene	J gene	CDR3 protein	CDR3 DNA
TRBV21-1	-	-	TRBJ2-7	CASKKGGTVTEQYF	TGTGCCAGCAAAAAAGGAGGGACGGTAACCGAGCAGTACTTC
TRBV19	-	TRBD1	TRBJ1-5	CASSFAGTEYQPQHF	TGTGCCAGTAGTTTCGCCGGGACAGAGTATCAGCCCCAGCATTTT
TRBV2	-	-	TRBJ2-5	CASSEGRGTRETQYF	TGTGCCAGCAGTGAAGGTCGGGGAACGAGGGAGACCCAGTACTTC
TRBV19	-	TRBD1	TRBJ1-2	CASSIDGRGYGYTF	TGTGCCAGTAGTATAGATGGCAGGGGGTATGGCTACACCTTC
TRBV4-1	-	TRBD1	TRBJ2-5	CASMTGQGFAETQYF	TGCGCCAGCATGACGGGACAGGGGTTCGCTGAGACCCAGTACTTC
TRBV5-6	-	-	TRBJ2-3	CASRTGVTDTQYF	TGTGCCAGCAGGACAGGAGTCACAGATACGCAGTATTTT
TRBV5-4	-	-	TRBJ2-7	CASSFNSYEQYF	TGTGCCAGCAGCTTTAACTCATACGAGCAGTACTTC
TRBV19	-	TRBD1	TRBJ1-5	CASRDHRGWVQPQHF	TGTGCCAGTAGAGACCACAGGGGGTGGGTGCAGCCCCAGCATTTT
TRBV5-1	few	TRBD1	TRBJ2-7	CASRLQGATREQYF	TGCGCCAGCAGACTTCAGGGGGCGACACGAGAGCAGTACTTC
TRBV13	-	-	TRBJ2-4	CASSFSWGLRENIQYF	TGTGCCAGCAGCTTTTCCTGGGGGCTTAGGGAAAACATTCAGTACTTC
TRBV11-2	-	-	TRBJ2-7	CASSLHLAAYEQYF	TGTGCCAGCAGCTTACATCTAGCAGCCTACGAGCAGTACTTC
TRBV7-9	-	-	TRBJ1-2	CATGNYGYTF	TGTGCCACAGGGAACTATGGCTACACCTTC
TRBV28	-	-	TRBJ2-3	CASSFRGGTDTQYF	TGTGCCAGCAGTTTTAGAGGGGGAACAGATACGCAGTATTTT
TRBV7-9	-	TRBD2	TRBJ2-1	CASSSSGGLSYNEQFF	TGTGCCAGCAGCAGTAGCGGGGGCCTCTCCTACAATGAGCAGTTCTTC
TRBV11-2	-	-	TRBJ1-2	CASRSGTSNNYGYTF	TGTGCCAGCAGATCCGGGACATCAAATAACTATGGCTACACCTTC
TRBV9	-	TRBD1	TRBJ2-5	CASSAGGISETQYF	TGTGCCAGCAGCGCAGGGGGCATTTCAGAGACCCAGTACTTC
TRBV19	-	TRBD1	TRBJ1-6	CASSPDRAGNSPLHF	TGTGCCAGTAGTCCCGACAGGGCAGGGAATTCACCCCTCCACTTT
TRBV18	-	-	TRBJ1-3	CASSPPSRGRHGNTIYF	TGTGCCAGCTCACCACCTTCCAGGGGCAGGCATGGAAACACCATATATTTT
TRBV7-9	-	-	TRBJ2-7	CASSLDSGYLYEQYF	TGTGCCAGCAGCTTAGATTCCGGGTACCTCTACGAGCAGTACTTC
TRBV27	-	TRBD1	TRBJ2-2	CASSFSTGGLTGELFF	TGTGCCAGCAGTTTTAGTACAGGGGGCCTCACCGGGGAGCTGTTTTTT
TRBV7-9	-	-	TRBJ2-7	CATHHRSSYEQYF	TGTGCCACCCATCACAGGAGCTCCTACGAGCAGTACTTC
TRBV2	-	-	TRBJ1-5	CASQLGGLSNQPQHF	TGTGCCAGCCAGCTTGGGGGACTGAGCAATCAGCCCCAGCATTTT
TRBV15	-	-	TRBJ2-7	CATSRAKSGIRYEQYF	TGTGCCACCAGCAGAGCAAAGTCCGGGATTAGATACGAGCAGTACTTC